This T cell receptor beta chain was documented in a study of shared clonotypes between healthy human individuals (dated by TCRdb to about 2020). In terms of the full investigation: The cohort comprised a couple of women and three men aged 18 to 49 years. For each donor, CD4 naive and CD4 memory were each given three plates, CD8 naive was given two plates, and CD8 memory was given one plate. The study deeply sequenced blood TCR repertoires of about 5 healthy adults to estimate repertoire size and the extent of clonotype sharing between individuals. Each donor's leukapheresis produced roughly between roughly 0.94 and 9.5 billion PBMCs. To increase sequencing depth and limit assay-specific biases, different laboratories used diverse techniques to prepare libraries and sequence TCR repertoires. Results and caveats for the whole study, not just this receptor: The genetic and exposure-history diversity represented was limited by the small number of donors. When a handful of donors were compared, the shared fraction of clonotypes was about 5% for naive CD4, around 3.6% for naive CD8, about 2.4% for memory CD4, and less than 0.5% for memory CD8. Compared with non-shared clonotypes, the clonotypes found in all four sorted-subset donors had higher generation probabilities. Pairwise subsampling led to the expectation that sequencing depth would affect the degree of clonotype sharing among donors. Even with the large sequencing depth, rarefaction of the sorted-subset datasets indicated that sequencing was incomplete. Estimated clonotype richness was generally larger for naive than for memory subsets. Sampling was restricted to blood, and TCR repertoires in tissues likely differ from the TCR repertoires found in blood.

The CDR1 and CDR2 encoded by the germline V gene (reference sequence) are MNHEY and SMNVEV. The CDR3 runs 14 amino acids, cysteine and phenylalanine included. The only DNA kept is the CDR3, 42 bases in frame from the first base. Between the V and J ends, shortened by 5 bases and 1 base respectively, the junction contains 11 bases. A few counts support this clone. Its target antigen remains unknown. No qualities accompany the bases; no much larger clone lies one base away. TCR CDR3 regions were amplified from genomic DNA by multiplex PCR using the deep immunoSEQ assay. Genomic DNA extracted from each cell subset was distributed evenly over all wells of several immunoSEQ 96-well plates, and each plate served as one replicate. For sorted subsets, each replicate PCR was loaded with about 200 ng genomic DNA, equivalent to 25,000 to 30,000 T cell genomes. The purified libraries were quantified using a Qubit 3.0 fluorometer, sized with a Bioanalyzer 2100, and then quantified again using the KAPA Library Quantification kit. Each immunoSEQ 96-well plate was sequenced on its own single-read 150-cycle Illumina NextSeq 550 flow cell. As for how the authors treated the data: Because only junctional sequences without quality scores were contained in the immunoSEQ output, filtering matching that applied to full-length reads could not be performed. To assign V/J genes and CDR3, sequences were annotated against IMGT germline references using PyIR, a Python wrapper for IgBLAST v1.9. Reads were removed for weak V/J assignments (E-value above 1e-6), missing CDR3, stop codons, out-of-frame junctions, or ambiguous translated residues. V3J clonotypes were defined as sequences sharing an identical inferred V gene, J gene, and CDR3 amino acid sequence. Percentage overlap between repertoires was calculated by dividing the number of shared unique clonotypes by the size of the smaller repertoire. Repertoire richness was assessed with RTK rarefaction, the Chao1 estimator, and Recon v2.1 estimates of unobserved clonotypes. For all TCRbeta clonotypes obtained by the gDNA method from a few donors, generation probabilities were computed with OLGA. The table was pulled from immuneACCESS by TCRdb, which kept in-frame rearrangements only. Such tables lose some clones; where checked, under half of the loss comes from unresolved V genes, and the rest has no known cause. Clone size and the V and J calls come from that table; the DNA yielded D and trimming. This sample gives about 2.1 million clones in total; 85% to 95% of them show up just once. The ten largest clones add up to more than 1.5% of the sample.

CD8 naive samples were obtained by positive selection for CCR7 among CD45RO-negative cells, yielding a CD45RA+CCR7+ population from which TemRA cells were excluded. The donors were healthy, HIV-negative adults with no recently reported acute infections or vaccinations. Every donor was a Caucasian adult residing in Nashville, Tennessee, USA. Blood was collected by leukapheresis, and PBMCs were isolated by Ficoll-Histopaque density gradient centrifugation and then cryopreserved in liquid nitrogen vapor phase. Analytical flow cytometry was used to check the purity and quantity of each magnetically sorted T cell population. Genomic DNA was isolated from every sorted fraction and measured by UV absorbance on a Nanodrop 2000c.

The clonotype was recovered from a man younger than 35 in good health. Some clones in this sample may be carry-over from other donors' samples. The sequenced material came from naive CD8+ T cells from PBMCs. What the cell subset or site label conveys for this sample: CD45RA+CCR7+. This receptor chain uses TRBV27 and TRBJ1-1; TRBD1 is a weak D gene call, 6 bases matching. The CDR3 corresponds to CASSLIQGNTEAFF. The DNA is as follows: TGTGCCAGCAGTCTAATACAGGGGAACACTGAAGCTTTCTTT.